This T cell receptor beta chain was captured in a study of radiation and T cells in renal cell carcinoma (dated by TCRdb to 2018 to 2021). With regard to the full study: TCR beta sequencing covered 50 to 55 samples in total, comprising around 26 tumors and about 27 peripheral blood samples. The final blood draw took place at 4 weeks after radiation, the same time as nephrectomy. Across all 53 samples, under 4,500,000 unique CDR3 nucleotide sequences, encoding roughly 3 million unique CDR3 amino acid sequences, were identified.

From V the trimming removes 6 bases and from J it removes 5 bases, while the gene matches leave 7 bases of the junction unaccounted for. The germline V gene encodes CDR1 LGHNA and CDR2 YNFKEQ. From its cysteine to its phenylalanine, the CDR3 spans 15 amino acids. The sequence is cut down to CDR3 DNA, 45 bases in frame from base 1. Overall study outcomes, separate from this receptor: Dynamics of the blood repertoire were not tracked past 4 weeks after treatment. Because pretreatment tumor biopsies were not available, the baseline intratumoral presence of clonotypes could not be determined. In blood, the top tumor clonotypes increased from baseline to 2 weeks after radiation and then shrank by 4 weeks, which suggests a temporary expansion of tumor-resident clones. Because the trial had a single-armed design, the trial could not examine how radiation dose or scheduling affected the TCR repertoire.

Following the manufacturer's recommendations, the immunoSEQ kit was used to generate TCR beta libraries from genomic DNA. To prepare libraries, a first multiplex PCR with proprietary primers was run, followed by a second PCR that added unique barcodes, and a bead cleanup was done after each round. Each sample batch included a kit-provided positive control reaction and a negative control reaction. The final libraries were assessed on an Agilent 4200 TapeStation D1000 ScreenTape, pooled by volume, and quantified by qPCR. Sequencing was performed on an Illumina NextSeq500 with a MidOutput 150-cycle cartridge, and 156 Read1 and 15 Index1 cycles were run with kit custom primers. The pooled library was loaded at approximately 0.92 pM, and around 18% PhiX control was spiked in. Turning to the authors' computational methods: The vendor-processed data were analyzed in R, and a clonotype was defined as all T cells that share the same CDR3 nucleotide sequence. In the clone abundance analyses, frequencies were normalized to the 10,000 most abundant clones in each sample. Public T cell clones, which averaged fewer than five per sample, were excluded before analysis. Tumor-enriched clonotypes and baseline blood-enriched clonotypes were defined as those with an abundance difference of at least 32-fold between compartments. A beta-binomial differential abundance model was used to identify clonotypes that expanded or contracted between blood time points. The Baroni-Urbani and Buser coefficient was used to measure tumor-blood repertoire similarity, and groups were compared with two-tailed Wilcoxon tests in R. The immuneACCESS repertoire file appears here via TCRdb, limited to in-frame rearrangements. These files lack a portion of the clones; in checked studies, under half of the deficit traces to unresolved V genes, and the cause of the others is not known. D and trimming come from the DNA, and the V and J calls and clone size come from that table. This sample lists about 43,000 clones; roughly 85% were detected once. The ten largest make up roughly 30% of the sample.

The time point label for this specimen denotes: blood 4 weeks post-SBRT, at nephrectomy. This specimen's treatment or condition label, interpreted: 15 Gy SBRT to primary tumor, nephrectomy 4 weeks later. Samples came from a clinical trial, in which primary renal cell carcinomas received 15 Gy stereotactic body radiation therapy followed by nephrectomy 4 weeks later. Serial peripheral blood from radiation-treated patients was sampled at baseline, 2 weeks and 4 weeks after SBRT to track tumor-enriched clonotypes. Every patient had renal cell carcinoma of clear cell pathology. Genomic DNA for TCR sequencing was prepared using the QIAamp DNA Blood Mini Kit (Qiagen). The analyses included just those samples that passed every quality control check. With regard to this clone: There is no known antigen for this receptor. Per-nucleotide qualities are absent, and no much larger clonotype sits a single base away.

The origin of this receptor is an older woman with renal cell carcinoma. The sample was blood, taken from a patient whose treatment included radiotherapy and nephrectomy. This sequence uses TRBV4-2 and TRBJ2-2; 9 middle bases align to TRBD1. The DNA reads as follows: TGTGCCAGCAGGATGGGGACAGGGTATACCGGGGAGCTGTTTTTT. Translated, it reads CASRMGTGYTGELFF.